This entry is about one T cell receptor (beta chain). This record belongs to a study of siplizumab effects on memory and regulatory T cells. A few pairs of donors had their unstimulated naive, memory, effector memory and TEMRA subsets sequenced. Sequencing of each sample assayed some 9.2 x 10^4 TCR templates. Using immunoSEQ multiplex PCR, the repertoire was profiled, and TCRdb retains in-frame clones only, with some absent. The table lists some 64,000 clones, less than 80% of them singletons. The source of this sequence is a human donor in good health. Sequenced input: memory CD4+ T cells sorted from blood.

The DNA for the CDR3 is TGTGCCAGTGGAGGAAATAAGGGCAATGAGCAGTTCTTC. The encoded protein is CASGGNKGNEQFF. This sequence joins TRBV19 and TRBJ2-1; TRBD2 might be the D (5 bases). The CDR3 is 13 amino acids. Per the germline V gene, CDR1 is LNHDA and CDR2 is SQIVND (reference sequence). V shed 8 bases and J shed 6 bases, with 14 bases lying between them.